One TCR beta chain is described in this entry. Its antigen remains unidentified. The CDR3 is cut off 3 residues early in the read; its end comes from the germline J gene. Trimming shortened V by 1 base and J by 1 base, and 7 bases separated the two germline ends. CDR3 length equals 14 residues. Germline-derived CDR1 and CDR2 are SGHDN and FVKESK. Some clones are missing from TCRdb's copy, which holds only in-frame ones; the method was immunoSEQ multiplex PCR. The ten most abundant clones cover around 1.6% of a sample with approximately 49,000 clones. This sample was taken from a study of T cells in women clearing cervical HPV infection. About the research overall: Case blood drawn at lesion detection; control blood after infection cleared.

Study outcomes and limitations: T-cell numbers per sample were unknown and may explain richness differences. Effector/memory and HPV-specific T cells were not isolated, and association timing is unknown. Cases and controls were distinguished at AUC 0.65 to 0.85 by richness and V genes.

This sequence originates from a woman between 18 and 75 years old with a cervical HPV16 infection that either progressed to CIN3+ or cleared (not recorded which). The chain combines TRBV14 with TRBJ1-1, with D possibly being TRBD1 (6 bases). Sequenced input: blood buffy coat. Partial CDR3 DNA: TGTGCCAGCAGCCAAGGACAGGCGAACACTGAA. It yields the protein CASSQGQANTE. The complete CDR3 reads CASSQGQANTEAFF.